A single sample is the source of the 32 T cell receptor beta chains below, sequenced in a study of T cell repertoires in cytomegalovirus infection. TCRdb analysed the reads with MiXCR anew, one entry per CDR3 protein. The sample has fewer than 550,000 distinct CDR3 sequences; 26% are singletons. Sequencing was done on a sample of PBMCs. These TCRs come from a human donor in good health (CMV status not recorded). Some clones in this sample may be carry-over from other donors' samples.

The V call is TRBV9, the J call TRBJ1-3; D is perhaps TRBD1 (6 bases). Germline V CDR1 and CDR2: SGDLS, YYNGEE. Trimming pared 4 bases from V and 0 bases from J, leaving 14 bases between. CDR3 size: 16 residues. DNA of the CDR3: TGTGCCAGCAGCCCACAGGGAGCCTCCTCTGGAAACACCATATATTTT. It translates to CASSPQGASSGNTIYF.

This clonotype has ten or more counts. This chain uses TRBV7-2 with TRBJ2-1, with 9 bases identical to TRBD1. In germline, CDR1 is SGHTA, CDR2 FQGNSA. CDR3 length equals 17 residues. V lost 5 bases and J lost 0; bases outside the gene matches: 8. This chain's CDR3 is CASSITHRGPSYNEQFF. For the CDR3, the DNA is TGTGCCAGCAGCATAACCCACAGGGGGCCCTCCTACAATGAGCAGTTCTTC. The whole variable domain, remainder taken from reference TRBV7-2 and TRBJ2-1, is GAGVSQSPSNKVTEKGKDVELRCDPISGHTALYWYRQSLGQGLEFLIYFQGNSAPDKSGLPSDRFSAERTGGSVSTLTIQRTQQEDSAVYLCASSITHRGPSYNEQFFGPGTRLTVL.

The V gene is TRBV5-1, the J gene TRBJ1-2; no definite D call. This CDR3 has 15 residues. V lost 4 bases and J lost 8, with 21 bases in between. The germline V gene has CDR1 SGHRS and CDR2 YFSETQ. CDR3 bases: TGCGCCAGCAGCCCGGACCAAACTTTATCGTGGGGCTACACCTTC. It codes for CASSPDQTLSWGYTF.

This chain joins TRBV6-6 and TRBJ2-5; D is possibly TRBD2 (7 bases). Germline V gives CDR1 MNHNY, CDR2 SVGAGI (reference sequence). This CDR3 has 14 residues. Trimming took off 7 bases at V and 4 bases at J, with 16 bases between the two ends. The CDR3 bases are TGTGCCAGCATGGGGGGCGGGAGTGGAGAGACCCAGTACTTC. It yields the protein CASMGGGSGETQYF.

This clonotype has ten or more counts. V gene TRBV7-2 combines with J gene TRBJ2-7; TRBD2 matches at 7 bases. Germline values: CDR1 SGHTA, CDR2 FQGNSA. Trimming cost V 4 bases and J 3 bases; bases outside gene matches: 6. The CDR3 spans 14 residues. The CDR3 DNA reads TGTGCCAGCAGCTCCAGGTGGGAGGGCTACGAGCAGTACTTC. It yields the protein CASSSRWEGYEQYF.

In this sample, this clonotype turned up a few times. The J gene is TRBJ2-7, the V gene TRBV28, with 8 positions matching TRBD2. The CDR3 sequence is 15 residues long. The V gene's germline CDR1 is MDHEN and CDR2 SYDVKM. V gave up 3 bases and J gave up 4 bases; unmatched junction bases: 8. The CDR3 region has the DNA TGTGCCAGCAGTTTGCCCAGGCGGGGGGTTTACGAGCAGTACTTC. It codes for CASSLPRRGVYEQYF.

CDR3 amino acids: CASSPRGSGRDEQYF. In nucleotides, the CDR3 is TGTGCCAGCAGCCCCCGGGGTAGCGGGAGGGACGAGCAGTACTTC. The chain links TRBV7-6 to TRBJ2-7; 11 bases align to TRBD2. CDR1 and CDR2 from the germline V gene are SGHVS and FNYEAQ. V was pared by 5 bases and J by 5 bases, with 8 bases of the junction left unmatched. This CDR3 spans 15 amino acids.

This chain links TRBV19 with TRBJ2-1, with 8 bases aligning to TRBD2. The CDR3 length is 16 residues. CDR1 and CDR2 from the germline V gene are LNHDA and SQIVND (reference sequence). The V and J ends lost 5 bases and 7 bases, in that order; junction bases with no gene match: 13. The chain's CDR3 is CASSPQPGLGFNEQFF. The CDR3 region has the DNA TGTGCCAGTAGTCCCCAGCCGGGACTAGGATTTAATGAGCAGTTCTTC.

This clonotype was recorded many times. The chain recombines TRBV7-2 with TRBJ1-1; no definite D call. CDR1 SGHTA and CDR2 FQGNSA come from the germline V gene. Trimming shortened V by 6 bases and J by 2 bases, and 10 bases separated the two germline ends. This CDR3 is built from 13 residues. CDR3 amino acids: CASRDQPNTEAFF. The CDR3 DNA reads TGTGCCAGCAGAGATCAGCCCAACACTGAAGCTTTCTTT.

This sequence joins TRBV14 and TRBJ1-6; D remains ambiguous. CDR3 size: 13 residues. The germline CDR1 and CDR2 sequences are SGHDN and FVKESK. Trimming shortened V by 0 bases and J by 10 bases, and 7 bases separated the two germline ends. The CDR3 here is CASSQDRTSPLHF. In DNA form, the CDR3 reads TGTGCCAGCAGCCAAGATAGGACCTCACCCCTCCACTTT.

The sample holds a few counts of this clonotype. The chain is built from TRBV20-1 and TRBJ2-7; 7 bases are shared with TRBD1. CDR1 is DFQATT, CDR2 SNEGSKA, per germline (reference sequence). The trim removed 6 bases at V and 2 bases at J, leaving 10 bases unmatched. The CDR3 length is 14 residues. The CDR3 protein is CSATLDRLTYEQYF. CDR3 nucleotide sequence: TGCAGTGCCACCCTGGACAGGTTGACCTACGAGCAGTACTTC.

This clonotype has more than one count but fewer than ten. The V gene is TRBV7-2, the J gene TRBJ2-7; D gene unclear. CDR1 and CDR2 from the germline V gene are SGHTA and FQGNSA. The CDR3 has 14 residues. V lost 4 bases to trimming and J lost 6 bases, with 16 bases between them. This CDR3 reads CASSSSGLSAEQYV. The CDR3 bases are TGTGCCAGCAGCTCCTCGGGTTTATCAGCCGAGCAGTACGTC.

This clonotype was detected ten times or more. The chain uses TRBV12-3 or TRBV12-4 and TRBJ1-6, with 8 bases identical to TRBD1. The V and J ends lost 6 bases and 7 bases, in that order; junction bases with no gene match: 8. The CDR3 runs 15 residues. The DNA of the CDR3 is TGTGCCAGCAGCCCGCAGGGGGCAGGGAATTCACCCCTCCACTTT. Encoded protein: CASSPQGAGNSPLHF.

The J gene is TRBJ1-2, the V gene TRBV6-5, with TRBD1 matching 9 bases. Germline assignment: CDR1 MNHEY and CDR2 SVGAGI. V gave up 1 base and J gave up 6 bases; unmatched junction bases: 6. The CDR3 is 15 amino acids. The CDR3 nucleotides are TGTGCCAGCAGTTACTTCCAGACAGGGGGGAATGGCTACACCTTC. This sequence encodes CASSYFQTGGNGYTF.

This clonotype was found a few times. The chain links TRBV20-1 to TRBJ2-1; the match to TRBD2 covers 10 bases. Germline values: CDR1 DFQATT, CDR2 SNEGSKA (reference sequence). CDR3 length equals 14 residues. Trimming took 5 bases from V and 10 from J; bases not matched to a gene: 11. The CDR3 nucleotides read TGCAGTGCTGCGCGGGGACTAGCGTCCGGAGAGCAGTTCTTC. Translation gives CSAARGLASGEQFF.

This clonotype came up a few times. CDR3 residues: CASSYGMDGSTEAFF. The DNA of the CDR3 is TGTGCCAGCAGTTACGGGATGGATGGTAGCACTGAAGCTTTCTTT. V usage is TRBV6-5 and J usage is TRBJ1-1; the D is unclear. CDR1 is MNHEY and CDR2 is SVGAGI in the germline V gene. The CDR3 contains 15 residues. The V end lost 2 bases, the J end lost 4 bases, and 14 bases lay between the germline ends.

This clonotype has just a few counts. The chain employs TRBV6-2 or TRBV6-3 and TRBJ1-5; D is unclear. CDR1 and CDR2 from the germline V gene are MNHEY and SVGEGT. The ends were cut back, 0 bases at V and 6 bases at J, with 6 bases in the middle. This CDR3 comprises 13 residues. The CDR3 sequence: CASSYSRFQPQHF. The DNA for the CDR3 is TGTGCCAGCAGTTACTCGAGGTTTCAGCCCCAGCATTTT.

The CDR3 here is CASTSGSYEQYV. The CDR3 DNA is TGTGCCAGCACTAGCGGGAGCTACGAGCAGTACGTC. The chain is built from TRBV6-2 or TRBV6-3 and TRBJ2-7; 10 bases are shared with TRBD2. This CDR3 has 12 residues. V gave up 7 bases and J gave up 3 bases; unmatched junction bases: 0. CDR1 is MNHEY, CDR2 SVGEGT, per germline.

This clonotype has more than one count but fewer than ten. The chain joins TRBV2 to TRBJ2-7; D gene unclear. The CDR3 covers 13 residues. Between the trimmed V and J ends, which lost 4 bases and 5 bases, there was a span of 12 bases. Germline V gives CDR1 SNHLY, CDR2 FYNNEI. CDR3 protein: CASSGLESHEQYV. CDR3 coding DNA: TGTGCCAGCAGTGGGTTAGAATCCCACGAGCAGTACGTC.

The CDR3 spells CASSHKGVGYTF. The CDR3 DNA reads TGTGCCAGCAGCCACAAAGGGGTTGGCTACACCTTC. The genes are TRBV6-5 and TRBJ1-2; D perhaps matches TRBD1 (5 bases). Per germline, CDR1 MNHEY and CDR2 SVGAGI. The CDR3 spans 12 residues. The germline V and J ends were trimmed by 6 bases and 7 bases, with 12 bases remaining between them.

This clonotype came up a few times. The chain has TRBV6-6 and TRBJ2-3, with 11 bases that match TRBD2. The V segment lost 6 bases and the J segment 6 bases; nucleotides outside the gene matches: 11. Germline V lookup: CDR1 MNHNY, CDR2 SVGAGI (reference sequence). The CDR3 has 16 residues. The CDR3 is CASSPGTSGLKDTQYF. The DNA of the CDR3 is TGTGCCAGCAGCCCTGGGACTAGCGGATTGAAGGATACGCAGTATTTT.

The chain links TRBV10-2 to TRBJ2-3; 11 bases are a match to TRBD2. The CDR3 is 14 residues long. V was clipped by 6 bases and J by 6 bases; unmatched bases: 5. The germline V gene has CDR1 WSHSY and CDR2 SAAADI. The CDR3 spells CASRLLAGDDTQYF. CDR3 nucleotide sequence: TGCGCCAGCAGATTACTAGCGGGAGATGATACGCAGTATTTT.

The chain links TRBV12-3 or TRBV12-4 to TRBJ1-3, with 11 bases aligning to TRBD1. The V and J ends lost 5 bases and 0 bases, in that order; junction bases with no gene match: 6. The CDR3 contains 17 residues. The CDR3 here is CASSGGQGAYSGNTIYF. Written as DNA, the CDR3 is TGTGCCAGCAGTGGCGGACAGGGGGCCTACTCTGGAAACACCATATATTTT.

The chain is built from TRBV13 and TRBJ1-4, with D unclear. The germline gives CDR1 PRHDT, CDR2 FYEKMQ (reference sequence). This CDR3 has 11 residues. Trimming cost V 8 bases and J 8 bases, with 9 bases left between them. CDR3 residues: CASGQGEKLFF. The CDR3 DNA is TGTGCCAGCGGCCAAGGGGAAAAACTGTTTTTT.

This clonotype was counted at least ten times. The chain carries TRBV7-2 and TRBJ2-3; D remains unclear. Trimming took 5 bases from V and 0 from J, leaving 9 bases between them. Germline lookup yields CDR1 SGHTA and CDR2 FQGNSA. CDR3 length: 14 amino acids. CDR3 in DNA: TGTGCCAGCAGCCTATTAACTAGCACAGATACGCAGTATTTT. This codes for CASSLLTSTDTQYF.

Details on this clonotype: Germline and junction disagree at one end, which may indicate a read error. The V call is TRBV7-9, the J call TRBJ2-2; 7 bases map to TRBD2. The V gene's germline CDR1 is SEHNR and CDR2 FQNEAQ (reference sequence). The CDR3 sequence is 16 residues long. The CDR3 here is CSSSGAGGIRTGELFF. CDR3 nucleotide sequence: TGTTCCAGCAGCGGGGCTGGTGGAATCCGCACCGGGGAGCTGTTTTTT.

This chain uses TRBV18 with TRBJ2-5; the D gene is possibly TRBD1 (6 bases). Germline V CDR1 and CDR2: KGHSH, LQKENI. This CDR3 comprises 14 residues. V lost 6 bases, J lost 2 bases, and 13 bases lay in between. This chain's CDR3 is CASSAGQTQETQYF. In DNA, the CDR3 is TGTGCCAGCTCCGCCGGACAGACACAAGAGACCCAGTACTTC.

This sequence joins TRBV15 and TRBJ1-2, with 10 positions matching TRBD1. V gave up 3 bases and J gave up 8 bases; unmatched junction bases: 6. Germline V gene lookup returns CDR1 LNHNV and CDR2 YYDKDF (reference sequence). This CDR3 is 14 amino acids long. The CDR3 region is CATSRGTGAWGYTF. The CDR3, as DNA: TGTGCCACCAGCAGGGGGACAGGGGCTTGGGGCTACACCTTC.

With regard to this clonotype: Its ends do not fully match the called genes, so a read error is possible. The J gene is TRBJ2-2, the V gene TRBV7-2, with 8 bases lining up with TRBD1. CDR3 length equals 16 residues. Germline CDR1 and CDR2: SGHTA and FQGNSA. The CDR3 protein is CASNLVGTGNTGELFF. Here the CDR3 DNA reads TGTGCCAGCAACTTAGTTGGGACAGGCAACACCGGGGAGCTGTTTTTT.

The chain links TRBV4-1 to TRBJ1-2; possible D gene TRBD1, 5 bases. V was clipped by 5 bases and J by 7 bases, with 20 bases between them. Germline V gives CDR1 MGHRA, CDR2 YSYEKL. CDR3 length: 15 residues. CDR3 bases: TGCGCCAGCAGCTCCACGCCCAGGGTGATGGGTGGCTACACCTTC. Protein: CASSSTPRVMGGYTF.

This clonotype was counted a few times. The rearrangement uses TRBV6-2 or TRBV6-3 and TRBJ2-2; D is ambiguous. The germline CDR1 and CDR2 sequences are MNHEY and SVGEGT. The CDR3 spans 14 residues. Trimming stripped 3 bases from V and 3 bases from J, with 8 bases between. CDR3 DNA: TGTGCCAGCAGTTATGGTAGTGACACCGGGGAGCTGTTTTTT. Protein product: CASSYGSDTGELFF.

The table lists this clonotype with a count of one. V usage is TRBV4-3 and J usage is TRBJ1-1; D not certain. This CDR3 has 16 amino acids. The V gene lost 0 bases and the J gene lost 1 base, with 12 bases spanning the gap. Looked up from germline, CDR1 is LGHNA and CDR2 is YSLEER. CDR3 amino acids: CASSQDMKLRNTEAFF. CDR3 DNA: TGCGCCAGCAGCCAAGATATGAAGTTGCGGAACACTGAAGCTTTCTTT.